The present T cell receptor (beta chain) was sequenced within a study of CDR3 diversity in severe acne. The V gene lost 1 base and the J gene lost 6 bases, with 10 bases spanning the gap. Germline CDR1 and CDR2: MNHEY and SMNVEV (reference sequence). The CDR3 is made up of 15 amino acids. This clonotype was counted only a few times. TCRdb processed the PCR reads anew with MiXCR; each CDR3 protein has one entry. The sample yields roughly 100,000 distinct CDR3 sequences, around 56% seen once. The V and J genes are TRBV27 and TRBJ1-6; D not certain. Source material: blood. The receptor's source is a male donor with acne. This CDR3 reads CASSLWWTGNSPLHF. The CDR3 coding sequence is TGTGCCAGCAGTTTATGGTGGACGGGTAATTCACCCCTCCACTTT.